This TCR beta chain comes out of a study of blood T cell repertoires in COVID-19. The overall study: COVID-19 samples collected from the United States, Italy and Spain covered acute and convalescent phases. The analysed material was cDNA or gDNA that came from T cells, B-cell-depleted T cells, or PBMCs.

Germline CDR1 and CDR2: SNHLY and FYNNEI. V lost 4 bases and J lost 9; bases outside the gene matches: 8. The CDR3 is 13 amino acids. The repertoire was sequenced with immunoSEQ multiplex PCR; TCRdb's copy has only in-frame clones and lacks some. This table holds 300,000 to 450,000 clones, roughly 86% found once. The chain carries TRBV2 and TRBJ2-5; 7 bases map to TRBD1. The receptor's source is a human donor in a cohort sampled during active COVID-19. Sequencing was carried out using peripheral blood. CDR3 nucleotides: TGTGCCAGCAGTGGTCAGGGGGTTTTGGCCCAGTACTTC. Protein sequence: CASSGQGVLAQYF.